These 12 T cell receptor beta chains originate from one sample sequenced in a study of blood T cells in healthy people across ages. With a J-beta primer mix and a sample-barcoded 5' primer, a second PCR ran 7 to 11 cycles. A single record per CDR3 protein comes from TCRdb applying MiXCR to the 5' RACE reads. The sample has approximately 670,000 distinct CDR3 sequences, roughly 43% seen once; the top ten hold about 32%. Material for sequencing was blood. The receptors come from an elderly man in good health.

This clonotype was counted ten times or more. The chain combines TRBV10-3 with TRBJ2-5, with D possibly being TRBD1 (6 bases). Trimming took off 4 bases at V and 3 bases at J, with 15 bases between the two ends. Germline V gives CDR1 ENHRY, CDR2 SYGVKD. This CDR3 spans 15 amino acids. The CDR3, as DNA: TGTGCCATCAGTGGTTGGACAGCCGGGGAAGAGACCCAGTACTTC. Protein sequence: CAISGWTAGEETQYF.

This chain uses TRBV4-2 with TRBJ1-6; a weak D match, TRBD1 (5 bases). The germline CDR1 and CDR2 sequences are LGHNA and YNFKEQ. The CDR3 is 17 amino acids. The germline V and J ends were trimmed by 0 bases and 2 bases, with 11 bases remaining between them. Here the CDR3 DNA reads TGTGCCAGCAGCCAAGATCCTGAGGGACCCTATAATTCACCCCTCCACTTT. Residues: CASSQDPEGPYNSPLHF.

In this sample, this clonotype turned up a few times. The chain couples TRBV5-1 to TRBJ2-1; no clear D. The length of the CDR3 is 13 residues. V was shortened by 0 bases and J by 9 bases, with 10 bases between the two germline ends. In germline, CDR1 is SGHRS, CDR2 YFSETQ. Here the CDR3 reads CASSLAKDTEQFF. CDR3 bases: TGCGCCAGCAGCTTGGCCAAGGATACTGAGCAGTTCTTC.

This clonotype occurred a few times. The CDR3 nucleotides read TGTGCCAGCAGTATCTCTAGCGGGTCAACCTACGAGCAGTACTTC. Its translation: CASSISSGSTYEQYF. V and J are TRBV6-6 and TRBJ2-7; TRBD2 aligns across 8 bases. This CDR3 region has 15 residues. J was trimmed by 2 bases and V by 5 bases; bases with no gene match: 8. Germline CDR1 reads MNHNY; CDR2 reads SVGAGI (reference sequence).

This clonotype was recorded a few times. This chain uses TRBV27 with TRBJ2-7; 13 bases are shared with TRBD2. The CDR3 has 18 amino acids. V trimming: 8 bases; J trimming: 2 bases; junction bases outside the gene matches: 15. Per the germline V gene, CDR1 is MNHEY and CDR2 is SMNVEV (reference sequence). CDR3 sequence (DNA): TGTGCCAGCGGCCGAACCGGGACTAGCGGGGTAAAGCCCTACGAGCAGTACTTC. It yields the protein CASGRTGTSGVKPYEQYF.

This clonotype was detected only a few times. The rearrangement joins TRBV29-1 to TRBJ2-2; TRBD1 agrees at 10 bases. J gave up 5 bases and V 4 bases, and 7 bases lay outside the gene matches. CDR3 length equals 15 residues. The germline gives CDR1 SQVTM, CDR2 ANQGSEA. The CDR3 nucleotides read TGCAGCGTTGCCCGACAGGGGGCTCAGACCGGGGAGCTGTTTTTT. This gives the protein CSVARQGAQTGELFF.

This clonotype was seen ten or more times. The chain joins TRBV7-2 to TRBJ2-1, with 9 bases identical to TRBD2. The assigned J gene may be wrong: the sequence end matches TRBJ2-7 better. The germline CDR1 and CDR2 sequences are SGHTA and FQGNSA. There are 14 residues in the CDR3. CDR3 in DNA: TGTGCCAGCAGAAGCGGGGGGTACTACAATGAGCAGTACTTC. It specifies CASRSGGYYNEQYF.

This clonotype was recorded at least ten times. The rearrangement joins TRBV5-1 to TRBJ2-7, with TRBD1 identical over 9 bases. This CDR3 contains 15 residues. CDR1 and CDR2 (germline): SGHRS, YFSETQ. V shed 0 bases, J shed 5 bases, and the junction held 6 bases outside the gene matches. The CDR3 nucleotides are TGCGCCAGCAGCTTGGCAAGGACAGGGGTCGACGAGCAGTACTTC. This sequence encodes CASSLARTGVDEQYF.

The V gene is TRBV12-3 or TRBV12-4, the J gene TRBJ2-7, with 14 bases identical to TRBD2. There are 16 residues in the CDR3. The J segment lost 1 base and the V segment lost 5 bases, leaving 4 bases of the junction unmatched. The CDR3 here is CASSEGTSGSSYEQYF. The CDR3 coding sequence is TGTGCCAGCAGTGAGGGGACTAGCGGGAGTTCCTACGAGCAGTACTTC.

The gene calls are TRBV7-7 and TRBJ2-5, with D perhaps assigned TRBD1 or TRBD2 (6 bases each). Trimming pared 4 bases from V and 5 bases from J, leaving 14 bases between. CDR3 size: 14 residues. Germline lookup yields CDR1 SSHAT and CDR2 FNYEAQ (reference sequence). In DNA form, the CDR3 reads TGTGCCAGCAGCTACGCCGGGGGCTTTGAGACCCAGTACTTC. Its translation: CASSYAGGFETQYF.

The chain uses TRBV20-1 and TRBJ2-5; 8 bases are shared with TRBD2. The CDR3 length is 15 residues. Per germline, CDR1 DFQATT and CDR2 SNEGSKA (reference sequence). The trim removed 0 bases at V and 2 bases at J, leaving 5 bases unmatched. The CDR3 spells CSARDPTSAQETQYF. DNA for the CDR3: TGCAGTGCTAGAGATCCGACTAGCGCTCAAGAGACCCAGTACTTC.

This clonotype showed up many times. The chain employs TRBV20-1 and TRBJ2-3, with 9 positions matching TRBD2. There are 12 residues in the CDR3. CDR1 is DFQATT and CDR2 is SNEGSKA in the germline V gene (reference sequence). Written as DNA, the CDR3 is TGCAGAGCCGATGGAGGCGGGAGGGTTCTGTATTTT. Its translation: CRADGGGRVLYF.